Below, 28 T cell receptor beta chains from the same sample are listed, as sequenced in a study of TIL therapy for anti-PD-1-resistant metastatic lung cancer. Time point: pre-treatment sample, taken before nivolumab and TIL therapy. The immunoSEQ assay was v3. Assay used: immunoSEQ multiplex PCR; TCRdb lists only in-frame clones, some missing. Among about 59,000 clones listed, around four fifths were seen once. The sample consisted of blood, taken at baseline. All receptors derive from a person between 30 and 80 years old with non-small cell lung cancer.

V is TRBV4-3 and J is TRBJ1-2, with D maybe TRBD1 (5 bases). CDR3 length equals 14 residues. Germline CDR1 and CDR2: LGHNA and YSLEER. Trimming cost V 0 bases and J 10 bases, with 15 bases left between them. The CDR3: CASSQDGGGAFYTF. The CDR3 DNA reads as TGCGCCAGCAGCCAAGATGGAGGAGGGGCATTCTACACCTTC.

The chain combines TRBV5-1 with TRBJ2-2, with D unclear. CDR1 and CDR2 from the germline V gene are SGHRS and YFSETQ. Trimming removed 2 bases at V and 0 bases at J, with 8 bases between. The CDR3 extends over 15 amino acids. The DNA of the CDR3 is TGCGCCAGCAGCTTTCCCCGGGCGAACACCGGGGAGCTGTTTTTT. Translating gives CASSFPRANTGELFF.

V gene TRBV7-2 combines with J gene TRBJ2-7, with TRBD1 matching 9 bases. J was trimmed by 3 bases and V by 1 base; bases with no gene match: 4. This CDR3 contains 15 residues. The germline V gene encodes CDR1 SGHTA and CDR2 FQGNSA. DNA for the CDR3: TGTGCCAGCAGCTTAGGGGACAGGGTTAACTACGAGCAGTACTTC. This encodes CASSLGDRVNYEQYF.

The rearrangement joins TRBV29-1 to TRBJ1-1, with D uncertain. Germline V gives CDR1 SQVTM, CDR2 ANQGSEA. Trimming removed 1 base from V and 1 base from J, with 16 bases in between. The CDR3 spans 16 residues. The CDR3 coding sequence is TGCAGCGTTGAAGGCATCTCGGGTGTGGGGAACACTGAAGCTTTCTTT. This translates into CSVEGISGVGNTEAFF.

The CDR3 reads CASSQNRGSYEQYF. Written as DNA, the CDR3 is TGTGCCAGCAGCCAAAACAGGGGTTCCTACGAGCAGTACTTC. The chain carries TRBV16 and TRBJ2-7, with 7 bases lining up with TRBD1. Looked up from germline, CDR1 is KGHSY and CDR2 is FQNENV. J was trimmed by 1 base and V by 2 bases; bases with no gene match: 2. This CDR3 is 14 amino acids long.

There are a few counts of this clone. The rearrangement links TRBV4-3 to TRBJ1-4, with D perhaps TRBD1 (5 bases). V was clipped by 4 bases and J by 0 bases, with 12 bases between them. The CDR3 extends over 16 amino acids. Germline CDR1 and CDR2: LGHNA and YSLEER. The CDR3 protein is CASSLGTLATNEKLFF. DNA for the CDR3: TGCGCCAGCAGCCTAGGGACTCTAGCAACTAATGAAAAACTGTTTTTT.

The rearrangement links TRBV29-1 to TRBJ2-1; TRBD1 agrees at 7 bases. Germline CDR1 is SQVTM and CDR2 is ANQGSEA. V was pared by 6 bases and J by 3 bases, with 5 bases of the junction left unmatched. This CDR3 comprises 13 residues. CDR3 region: CSVLTGVYNEQFF. The CDR3 DNA reads TGCAGCGTATTAACAGGGGTCTACAATGAGCAGTTCTTC.

This clone was found once. The CDR3 loop reads CASSVSLDEQFF. CDR3 DNA: TGTGCCAGCAGCGTCTCCTTGGATGAGCAGTTCTTC. V usage is TRBV9 and J usage is TRBJ2-1; no reliable D call. The length of the CDR3 is 12 residues. V dropped 2 bases and J dropped 8 bases, with 8 bases sitting between them. Germline lookup yields CDR1 SGDLS and CDR2 YYNGEE.

The genes are TRBV30 and TRBJ2-5, with 8 bases identical to TRBD2. The CDR3 is made up of 15 amino acids. The germline gives CDR1 GTSNPN, CDR2 SVGIG (reference sequence). After removal of 2 bases from V and 5 bases from J, the junction contained 10 bases not matched to a gene. The CDR3 is CAWSPGASGWETQYF. The CDR3 bases are TGTGCCTGGAGTCCCGGGGCTAGCGGGTGGGAGACCCAGTACTTC. Full variable domain (outside the CDR3, taken from reference TRBV30 and TRBJ2-5): SQTIHQWPATLVQPVGSPLSLECTVEGTSNPNLYWYRQAAGRGLQLLFYSVGIGQISSEVPQNLSASRPQDRQFILSSKKLLLSDSGFYLCAWSPGASGWETQYFGPGTRLLVL.

This clone was detected a few times. The chain recombines TRBV13 with TRBJ1-5, with a tentative D call TRBD1 (6 bases). The CDR3 has 15 residues. V was shortened by 0 bases and J by 5 bases, with 11 bases between the two germline ends. Germline lookup yields CDR1 PRHDT and CDR2 FYEKMQ (reference sequence). CDR3 protein: CASSLGQGLDQPQHF. The CDR3 DNA sequence: TGTGCCAGCAGCTTAGGGCAGGGGTTGGATCAGCCCCAGCATTTT.

This clone showed up just a few times. V gene TRBV9 combines with J gene TRBJ2-1; 13 bases match TRBD2. Germline lookup yields CDR1 SGDLS and CDR2 YYNGEE. J gave up 9 bases and V 3 bases, and 15 bases lay outside the gene matches. This CDR3 spans 18 amino acids. The CDR3 spells CASSAHWTSGSHWGEQFF. CDR3 nucleotides: TGTGCCAGCAGCGCGCATTGGACTAGCGGGAGCCACTGGGGTGAGCAGTTCTTC.

This clone was detected only a few times. This chain joins TRBV7-3 and TRBJ2-7, with 9 nucleotides matching TRBD2. CDR3 length equals 15 residues. Germline values: CDR1 SGHTA, CDR2 FQGTGA. The junction had 10 bases not matched to a gene; V was cut back by 5 bases and J by 5 bases. The CDR3 sequence is CASSPQAGGGHEQYF. CDR3 bases: TGTGCCAGCAGCCCTCAAGCGGGGGGTGGCCACGAGCAGTACTTC.

The V call is TRBV2, the J call TRBJ1-2, with TRBD1 identical over 8 bases. The CDR3 length is 13 residues. V shed 6 bases, J shed 7 bases, and the junction held 7 bases outside the gene matches. Germline-derived CDR1 and CDR2 are SNHLY and FYNNEI. The CDR3 bases are TGTGCCAGCAGCCCCGGGACAGGAGGTGGCTACACCTTC. This codes for CASSPGTGGGYTF.

The chain combines TRBV29-1 with TRBJ1-1; D gene uncertain. CDR1 is SQVTM and CDR2 is ANQGSEA in the germline V gene. This CDR3 has 12 residues. V lost 3 bases, J lost 3 bases, and 8 bases lay in between. For the CDR3, the DNA is TGCAGCGTTGATTTGCGGGACACTGAAGCTTTCTTT. Its translation is CSVDLRDTEAFF.

This chain joins TRBV6-6 and TRBJ2-7, with TRBD1 matching over 9 bases. CDR1 and CDR2 (germline): MNHNY, SVGAGI (reference sequence). The CDR3 has 15 residues. Trimming cost V 6 bases and J 4 bases; bases outside gene matches: 10. Written as DNA, the CDR3 is TGTGCCAGCAGCACGTTTTGGGACAGGGCTTACGAGCAGTACTTC. The encoded protein is CASSTFWDRAYEQYF.

The chain uses TRBV11-1 and TRBJ1-4, with 9 bases fitting TRBD1. This CDR3 has 15 residues. Germline CDR1 is SGHAT and CDR2 is FQDESV (reference sequence). V shed 5 bases, J shed 8 bases, and the junction held 9 bases outside the gene matches. In DNA form, the CDR3 reads TGTGCCAGCAGCCGCTGGACTGGACAGGGGGAAAAACTGTTTTTT. This encodes CASSRWTGQGEKLFF.

The CDR3 DNA reads TGTGCCAGCAGCTTAGGACTCAGGGGAAGGGATCAGCCCCAGCATTTT. Translated: CASSLGLRGRDQPQHF. V usage is TRBV7-6 and J usage is TRBJ1-5; possible D gene TRBD1, 6 bases. Trimming took 1 base from V and 5 from J, leaving 15 bases between them. The CDR3 loop spans 16 amino acids. Germline lookup yields CDR1 SGHVS and CDR2 FNYEAQ. The full variable domain, in which reference TRBV7-6 and TRBJ1-5 provide the parts outside the CDR3, is GAGVSQSPRYKVTKRGQDVALRCDPISGHVSLYWYRQALGQGPEFLTYFNYEAQQDKSGLPNDRFSAERPEGSISTLTIQRTEQRDSAMYRCASSLGLRGRDQPQHFGDGTRLSIL.

The rearrangement uses TRBV7-2 and TRBJ2-7, with D possibly called TRBD1 or TRBD2 (6 bases each). V shed 5 bases and J shed 6 bases, with 11 bases lying between them. Per the germline V gene, CDR1 is SGHTA and CDR2 is FQGNSA. CDR3 length: 12 amino acids. This chain's CDR3 is CASSPGGLEQYF. The CDR3 DNA follows: TGTGCCAGCAGCCCCGGGGGCCTCGAGCAGTACTTC. Based on the CDR3 plus reference TRBV7-2 and TRBJ2-7, the full variable domain is GAGVSQSPSNKVTEKGKDVELRCDPISGHTALYWYRQSLGQGLEFLIYFQGNSAPDKSGLPSDRFSAERTGGSVSTLTIQRTQQEDSAVYLCASSPGGLEQYFGPGTRLTVT.

This clone came up a few times. The CDR3 reads CASSEGVRPEQYF. CDR3 nucleotide sequence: TGTGCCAGCTCGGAGGGAGTCCGTCCCGAGCAGTACTTC. This chain joins TRBV18 and TRBJ2-7; weak D call: TRBD2 (6 bases). The germline gives CDR1 KGHSH, CDR2 LQKENI. Trimming took 6 bases from V and 6 from J, leaving 15 bases between them. This CDR3 has 13 residues.

This clone was seen only once. V and J are TRBV4-1 and TRBJ1-3; no clear D gene. Germline V gene data show CDR1 as MGHRA and CDR2 as YSYEKL. The CDR3 length is 17 residues. V was pared by 4 bases and J by 0 bases, with 16 bases between. Here the CDR3 DNA reads TGCGCCAGCAGCCGAAGTGGACTCCTGAGCTCTGGAAACACCATATATTTT. It translates to CASSRSGLLSSGNTIYF.

The rearrangement links TRBV7-9 to TRBJ1-1, with D perhaps TRBD1 (5 bases). V was shortened by 1 base and J by 10 bases, with 13 bases between the two germline ends. CDR3 size: 13 residues. The V gene's germline CDR1 is SEHNR and CDR2 FQNEAQ (reference sequence). CDR3 in amino acids: CASSLGEGKRAFF. The DNA of the CDR3 is TGTGCCAGCAGCTTAGGAGAGGGGAAGAGAGCTTTCTTT.

This clone was detected once. V and J are TRBV27 and TRBJ2-3, with TRBD2 as a possible D gene (5 bases). Germline V gives CDR1 MNHEY, CDR2 SMNVEV (reference sequence). The CDR3 is 15 amino acids. Trimming left V 5 bases short and J 0 bases short, with 12 bases between. CDR3 region: CASSPQAASTDTQYF. The CDR3 nucleotides read TGTGCCAGCAGTCCTCAAGCGGCTAGCACAGATACGCAGTATTTT.

The chain has TRBV5-1 and TRBJ2-2; 8 bases fit TRBD1. In germline, CDR1 is SGHRS, CDR2 YFSETQ. The CDR3 spans 16 residues. The junction had 11 bases not matched to a gene; V was cut back by 3 bases and J by 7 bases. The CDR3 loop is CASSSAGQGTGGELFF. The CDR3 DNA reads as TGCGCCAGCAGCTCAGCCGGACAGGGAACGGGCGGGGAGCTGTTTTTT.

CDR3 region: CASSGQVTTGELFF. CDR3 coding DNA: TGTGCCAGCAGTGGACAGGTCACCACCGGGGAGCTGTTTTTT. This chain connects TRBV2 to TRBJ2-2; D might be TRBD1 (6 bases). Trimming took 4 bases from V and 4 from J, leaving 10 bases between them. Germline lookup yields CDR1 SNHLY and CDR2 FYNNEI. The CDR3 contains 14 residues.

V gene TRBV5-6 combines with J gene TRBJ1-2, with D possibly being TRBD1 (5 bases). Germline CDR1 SGHDT, CDR2 YYEEEE. The CDR3 runs 13 residues. The V gene lost 4 bases and the J gene lost 6 bases, with 13 bases spanning the gap. This CDR3 is CASSRNRRDGYTF. CDR3 DNA: TGTGCCAGCAGCCGGAACAGGAGAGATGGCTACACCTTC.

The CDR3 bases are TGTGCCAGCGAGGTAACCTACAATGAGCAGTTCTTC. Protein product: CASEVTYNEQFF. The chain uses TRBV7-2 and TRBJ2-1; D is uncertain. V was cut by 8 bases and J by 2 bases, with 7 bases left in between. This CDR3 region has 12 residues. Per the germline V gene, CDR1 is SGHTA and CDR2 is FQGNSA.

CDR3 coding DNA: TGTGCCAGCAGCCCCTTCTGGGACTCGAATGAGCAGTTCTTC. Translation: CASSPFWDSNEQFF. The chain couples TRBV7-9 to TRBJ2-1; possibly TRBD2 for D (6 bases). Trimming took 5 bases from V and 7 from J, leaving 15 bases between them. Germline V gives CDR1 SEHNR, CDR2 FQNEAQ (reference sequence). The length of the CDR3 is 14 residues. Full variable domain (outside the CDR3, taken from reference TRBV7-9 and TRBJ2-1): DTGVSQNPRHKITKRGQNVTFRCDPISEHNRLYWYRQTLGQGPEFLTYFQNEAQLEKSRLLSDRFSAERPKGSFSTLEIQRTEQGDSAMYLCASSPFWDSNEQFFGPGTRLTVL.

This clone was seen more than once but under ten times. The V and J genes are TRBV6-1 and TRBJ2-5; D not certain. V lost 3 bases to trimming and J lost 3 bases, with 11 bases between them. Germline V gene sequence: CDR1 MNHNS, CDR2 SASEGT. The CDR3 is made up of 14 amino acids. The CDR3, as DNA: TGTGCCAGCAGTGAGGGCTCGAGCGAAGAGACCCAGTACTTC. It encodes CASSEGSSEETQYF.